This TCR beta chain originates from a study of tumor and adjacent non-tumor tissue in lung cancer. Overall study: There were fewer than 15 adenocarcinoma, a couple of squamous cell carcinoma and 1 small cell lung cancer cases. On average, productive TCRbeta reads reached roughly 3.9 million per sample.

Three rounds of nested PCR, following a modified ARM-PCR protocol, produced the TCRbeta library. One entry per CDR3 protein, called by TCRdb with MiXCR from the multiplex PCR reads. The sample includes 100,000 to 150,000 distinct CDR3 sequences, 66% of them seen just once. No cell sorting was done before RNA was extracted from the tissue. Between August and November 2014, newly diagnosed, chemotherapy-naive lung cancer patients underwent thoracic surgery in China. The CDR3 totals 13 residues. Germline V CDR1 and CDR2: MNHEY, SVGEGT. A word on this clonotype: At one end, the junction sequence differs from germline, possibly due to a read error.

V and J are TRBV6-2 or TRBV6-3 and TRBJ2-1; D is unclear. The source of this sequence is a man younger than 40 with non-small cell lung cancer. Sequencing input: lung tumor tissue. Here the CDR3 reads CASTATPYNEQFF. In DNA form, the CDR3 reads TGTGCCAGCACGGCGACCCCCTACAATGAGCAGTTTTTC.